The 8 T cell receptor beta chains in this list originate from one sample, sequenced in a study of cytomegalovirus exposure and HLA in healthy donors. The PCR ran on 60 Vbeta and 13 Jbeta primers. Sequencing used immunoSEQ multiplex PCR; TCRdb keeps in-frame clones, though not all of them. The table has some 180,000 clones, about 88% seen once. The sequenced material came from PBMCs. The receptors stem from a girl less than two years old in good health and CMV-seronegative.

This CDR3 is CASSNDPTEVWHEQYF. In DNA, the CDR3 is TGCGCCAGCAGCAACGACCCGACGGAGGTTTGGCACGAGCAGTACTTC. V usage is TRBV5-1 and J usage is TRBJ2-7, with a weak D call TRBD2 (5 bases). This CDR3 is 16 amino acids long. The V and J ends lost 4 bases and 5 bases respectively, with 22 bases between them. Germline lookup yields CDR1 SGHRS and CDR2 YFSETQ.

The count of this clone is one. V and J are TRBV6-1 and TRBJ2-7, with 12 bases that match TRBD2. Germline V gene data show CDR1 as MNHNS and CDR2 as SASEGT. This CDR3 contains 15 residues. The junction had 7 bases not matched to a gene; V was cut back by 6 bases and J by 4 bases. In DNA, the CDR3 is TGTGCCAGCAGGGCACTACTAGCGGGAGGATACGAGCAGTACTTC. This gives the protein CASRALLAGGYEQYF.

The chain carries TRBV9 and TRBJ1-3, with D tentatively TRBD1 (6 bases). V was clipped by 4 bases and J by 0 bases, with 17 bases between them. The germline V gene has CDR1 SGDLS and CDR2 YYNGEE. The CDR3 sequence is 17 residues long. The CDR3 loop reads CASSPDTGPHSGNTIYF. CDR3 DNA: TGTGCCAGCAGCCCGGACACAGGGCCCCACTCTGGAAACACCATATATTTT.

The chain is built from TRBV15 and TRBJ2-7, with 7 bases matching TRBD1. The junction had 2 bases not matched to a gene; V was cut back by 3 bases and J by 6 bases. CDR1 is LNHNV and CDR2 is YYDKDF in the germline V gene (reference sequence). CDR3 length equals 12 residues. CDR3 bases: TGTGCCACCAGCAGGACAGGGCTCGAGCAGTACTTC. Amino acids: CATSRTGLEQYF.

The rearrangement joins TRBV27 to TRBJ2-1, with a weak D call TRBD2 (5 bases). CDR3 size: 16 residues. The V gene lost 5 bases and the J gene lost 3 bases, with 17 bases spanning the gap. In germline, CDR1 is MNHEY, CDR2 SMNVEV (reference sequence). CDR3 amino acids: CASSPSLAPIYNEQFF. DNA of the CDR3: TGTGCCAGCAGTCCTAGTTTAGCGCCTATCTACAATGAGCAGTTCTTC.

This rearrangement joins TRBV14 to TRBJ2-7, with D tentatively TRBD2 (6 bases). The CDR3 consists of 15 residues. Germline loops: CDR1 SGHDN, CDR2 FVKESK. V lost 4 bases and J 2 bases, leaving 15 bases between the germline ends. CDR3 in amino acids: CASSPTRAFAYEQYF. The CDR3 region has the DNA TGTGCCAGCAGCCCGACTAGGGCGTTTGCCTACGAGCAGTACTTC.

J is TRBJ2-1 and V is TRBV2; no definite D call. V dropped 3 bases and J dropped 9 bases, with 3 bases sitting between them. The CDR3 covers 10 residues. Germline lookup yields CDR1 SNHLY and CDR2 FYNNEI. CDR3 DNA: TGTGCCAGCAGTGACATTGAGCAGTTCTTC. Residues: CASSDIEQFF. The full variable domain, completed using reference TRBV2 and TRBJ2-1, is EPEVTQTPSHQVTQMGQEVILRCVPISNHLYFYWYRQILGQKVEFLVSFYNNEISEKSEIFDDQFSVERPDGSNFTLKIRSTKLEDSAMYFCASSDIEQFFGPGTRLTVL.

The chain combines TRBV7-3 with TRBJ1-1, with D uncertain. The V gene's germline CDR1 is SGHTA and CDR2 FQGTGA. CDR3 length equals 12 residues. Deletions cut 3 bases from V and 3 bases from J, with 5 bases between. The CDR3 loop reads CASSFAYTEAFF. Here the CDR3 DNA reads TGTGCCAGCAGCTTTGCGTACACTGAAGCTTTCTTT.